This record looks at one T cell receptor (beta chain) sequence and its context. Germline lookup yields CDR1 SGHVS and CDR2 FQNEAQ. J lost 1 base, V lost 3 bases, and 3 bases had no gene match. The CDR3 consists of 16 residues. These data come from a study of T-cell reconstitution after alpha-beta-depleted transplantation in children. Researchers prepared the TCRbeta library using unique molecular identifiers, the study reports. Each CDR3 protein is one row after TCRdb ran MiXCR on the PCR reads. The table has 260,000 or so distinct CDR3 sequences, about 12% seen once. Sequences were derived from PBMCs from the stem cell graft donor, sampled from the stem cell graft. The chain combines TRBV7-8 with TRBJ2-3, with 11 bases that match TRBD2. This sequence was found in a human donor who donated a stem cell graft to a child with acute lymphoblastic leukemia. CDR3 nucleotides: TGTGCCAGCAGCTTCTTAGCGGGGGGGGGCACAGATACGCAGTATTTT. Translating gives CASSFLAGGGTDTQYF. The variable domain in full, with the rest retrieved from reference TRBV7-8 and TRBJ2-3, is GAGVSQSPRYKVAKRGQDVALRCDPISGHVSLFWYQQALGQGPEFLTYFQNEAQLDKSGLPSDRFFAERPEGSVSTLKIQRTQQEDSAVYLCASSFLAGGGTDTQYFGPGTRLTVL.